These 15 T cell receptor beta chains were sequenced from one sample in a study of OX40 agonist ivuxolimab in advanced cancers. The repertoire was sequenced with immunoSEQ multiplex PCR; TCRdb's copy has only in-frame clones and lacks some. In the table there are tens of thousands of clones, 92% of which are singletons. Sequenced material: CD4+ or CD8+ T cells sorted from blood, taken in a trial of the OX40 agonist ivuxolimab. Source of these receptors: an adult with an advanced solid tumor such as melanoma, head and neck, liver or kidney cancer.

V and J are TRBV4-2 and TRBJ1-5; 7 nucleotides line up with TRBD1. Looked up from germline, CDR1 is LGHNA and CDR2 is YNFKEQ. Germline trimming cut 0 bases from V and 5 bases from J; bases unmatched to any gene: 4. There are 15 residues in the CDR3. The CDR3 loop is CASSQDQGEDQPQHF. CDR3 DNA: TGTGCCAGCAGCCAAGATCAGGGGGAGGATCAGCCCCAGCATTTT.

The rearrangement joins TRBV14 to TRBJ1-5, with D unclear. V was shortened by 5 bases and J by 6 bases, with 11 bases between the two germline ends. The CDR3 spans 13 residues. The germline V gene encodes CDR1 SGHDN and CDR2 FVKESK. The CDR3 nucleotides read TGTGCCAGCAGCATTGGACTGAGTCAGCCCCAGCATTTT. As protein: CASSIGLSQPQHF.

This clone is a singleton in its sample. The V call is TRBV5-1, the J call TRBJ2-1; 9 nucleotides line up with TRBD2. CDR3 length: 15 amino acids. Germline V lookup: CDR1 SGHRS, CDR2 YFSETQ. The V gene end was trimmed by 2 bases and the J gene end by 3 bases; junction bases not matched to a gene: 3. CDR3 nucleotide sequence: TGCGCCAGCAGCTTTAGCGGGAGCGGCTACAATGAGCAGTTCTTC. Amino acid sequence: CASSFSGSGYNEQFF.

The CDR3 DNA reads TGTGCCAGCAGCTTAGCGGGCAGGAACACTGAAGCTTTCTTT. Residues: CASSLAGRNTEAFF. V is TRBV7-9 and J is TRBJ1-1; D is ambiguous. The germline V gene encodes CDR1 SEHNR and CDR2 FQNEAQ (reference sequence). CDR3 length: 14 amino acids. V lost 0 bases, J lost 1 base, and 6 bases lay in between.

V and J are TRBV4-1 and TRBJ2-7; 11 positions match TRBD2. The germline gives CDR1 MGHRA, CDR2 YSYEKL. The CDR3 is 15 residues long. With V trimmed by 1 base and J by 4 bases, 3 bases remained unmatched. The CDR3 sequence is CASSQGLAGGYEQYF. The CDR3 DNA follows: TGCGCCAGCAGCCAAGGTCTAGCGGGGGGATACGAGCAGTACTTC.

The chain combines TRBV2 with TRBJ2-5, with 7 bases fitting TRBD1. The CDR3 has 15 residues. Germline V lookup: CDR1 SNHLY, CDR2 FYNNEI. Trimming took 4 bases from V and 5 from J; bases not matched to a gene: 10. DNA of the CDR3: TGTGCCAGCAGTGGGTGGGACAGCCCGGGCGAGACCCAGTACTTC. Its translation is CASSGWDSPGETQYF. Using reference TRBV2 and TRBJ2-5 for the parts outside the CDR3, the full variable domain is EPEVTQTPSHQVTQMGQEVILRCVPISNHLYFYWYRQILGQKVEFLVSFYNNEISEKSEIFDDQFSVERPDGSNFTLKIRSTKLEDSAMYFCASSGWDSPGETQYFGPGTRLLVL.

This clone was recorded once. This sequence joins TRBV6-1 and TRBJ2-5; 9 nucleotides align to TRBD1. This CDR3 comprises 15 residues. The V segment lost 5 bases and the J segment 5 bases; nucleotides outside the gene matches: 9. Germline loops: CDR1 MNHNS, CDR2 SASEGT. DNA of the CDR3: TGTGCCAGCAGTACGGACAGGGGACCAACGGAGACCCAGTACTTC. Amino acids: CASSTDRGPTETQYF.

This clone was observed a handful of times. The V gene is TRBV15, the J gene TRBJ2-7, with D possibly TRBD2 on 6 matching bases. This CDR3 region has 13 residues. Germline CDR1 and CDR2: LNHNV and YYDKDF (reference sequence). V lost 4 bases to trimming and J lost 5 bases, with 12 bases between them. The CDR3 loop is CATSIGGWDEQYF. In DNA, the CDR3 is TGTGCCACCAGCATCGGGGGTTGGGACGAGCAGTACTTC.

The V call is TRBV19, the J call TRBJ2-4, with D perhaps TRBD2 (5 bases). V was trimmed by 4 bases and J by 6 bases, leaving 13 bases between them. The CDR3 extends over 14 amino acids. From germline, CDR1 is LNHDA and CDR2 SQIVND (reference sequence). CDR3 nucleotides: TGTGCCAGTAGTAAAGGACTGATCGTAAACATTCAGTACTTC. Translation gives CASSKGLIVNIQYF.

This chain connects TRBV25-1 to TRBJ1-6; a possible D gene is TRBD1 (6 bases). The CDR3 is made up of 12 amino acids. Germline V lookup: CDR1 MGHDK, CDR2 SYGVNS. The ends were cut back, 11 bases at V and 9 bases at J, with 14 bases in the middle. The CDR3 is CACGTSGSPLHF. The CDR3 DNA follows: TGTGCCTGCGGGACATCGGGTTCACCCCTCCACTTT.

The genes are TRBV15 and TRBJ2-1, with TRBD2 matching over 10 bases. Unmatched junction bases numbered 7, after V lost 2 bases and J lost 6 bases. The germline gives CDR1 LNHNV, CDR2 YYDKDF (reference sequence). CDR3 size: 16 residues. CDR3 sequence reads: CATSRQSGRALNEQFF. In DNA form, the CDR3 reads TGTGCCACCAGCAGACAAAGCGGGAGGGCCCTCAATGAGCAGTTCTTC.

Here the CDR3 DNA reads TGTGCCAGCAGCATGGGACAGGGGTATGGCTACACCTTC. This codes for CASSMGQGYGYTF. This chain links TRBV5-8 with TRBJ1-2, with 10 nucleotides matching TRBD1. In germline, CDR1 is SGHTS, CDR2 YDEGEE. The CDR3 consists of 13 residues. Trimming took 4 bases from V and 5 from J; bases not matched to a gene: 2.

The DNA of the CDR3 is TGTGCCAGCAGCCGGGCCGGGTCGGGATCCTACGAGCAGTACTTC. This sequence encodes CASSRAGSGSYEQYF. The chain couples TRBV7-8 to TRBJ2-7; tentative D call: TRBD2 (5 bases). Germline lookup yields CDR1 SGHVS and CDR2 FQNEAQ. The CDR3 is made up of 15 amino acids. V was shortened by 5 bases and J by 1 base, with 15 bases between the two germline ends.

This rearrangement joins TRBV18 to TRBJ1-4; 7 nucleotides agree with TRBD1. Germline values: CDR1 KGHSH, CDR2 LQKENI. The CDR3 is 15 residues long. The V segment lost 2 bases and the J segment 3 bases; nucleotides outside the gene matches: 3. CDR3 DNA: TGTGCCAGCTCACCAGTGGGACAGCCTAATGAAAAACTGTTTTTT. It specifies CASSPVGQPNEKLFF.

This chain joins TRBV6-1 and TRBJ2-1; D possibly corresponds to TRBD2 (6 bases). The germline V gene has CDR1 MNHNS and CDR2 SASEGT. The V end lost 4 bases, the J end lost 4 bases, and 14 bases lay between the germline ends. This CDR3 contains 15 residues. The chain's CDR3 is CASSVFGTSYNEQFF. The CDR3 DNA follows: TGTGCCAGCAGTGTTTTTGGGACTTCGTACAATGAGCAGTTCTTC.